The entry below describes one T cell receptor (beta chain). The V end was cut by 5 bases, the J end by 4 bases, with 20 bases between. Per germline, CDR1 LNHDA and CDR2 SQIVND (reference sequence). The CDR3 is 16 residues long. Assay used: immunoSEQ multiplex PCR; TCRdb lists only in-frame clones, some missing. Found here are more than 70,000 clones, 88% of them singletons; the top ten hold 5% to 6.5%. The data were obtained in a study of blood T cell repertoires in COVID-19. At the level of the study: Acute-phase and convalescent COVID-19 samples originated in the United States, Italy and Spain.

The receptor was isolated from a man aged 50 to 59 with active COVID-19. This chain uses TRBV19 with TRBJ1-2, with unresolved D. The sequencing input was peripheral blood. The chain's CDR3 is CASSLPEIQAVYGYTF. The CDR3 region has the DNA TGTGCCAGTAGTCTTCCCGAAATTCAGGCCGTCTATGGCTACACCTTC.